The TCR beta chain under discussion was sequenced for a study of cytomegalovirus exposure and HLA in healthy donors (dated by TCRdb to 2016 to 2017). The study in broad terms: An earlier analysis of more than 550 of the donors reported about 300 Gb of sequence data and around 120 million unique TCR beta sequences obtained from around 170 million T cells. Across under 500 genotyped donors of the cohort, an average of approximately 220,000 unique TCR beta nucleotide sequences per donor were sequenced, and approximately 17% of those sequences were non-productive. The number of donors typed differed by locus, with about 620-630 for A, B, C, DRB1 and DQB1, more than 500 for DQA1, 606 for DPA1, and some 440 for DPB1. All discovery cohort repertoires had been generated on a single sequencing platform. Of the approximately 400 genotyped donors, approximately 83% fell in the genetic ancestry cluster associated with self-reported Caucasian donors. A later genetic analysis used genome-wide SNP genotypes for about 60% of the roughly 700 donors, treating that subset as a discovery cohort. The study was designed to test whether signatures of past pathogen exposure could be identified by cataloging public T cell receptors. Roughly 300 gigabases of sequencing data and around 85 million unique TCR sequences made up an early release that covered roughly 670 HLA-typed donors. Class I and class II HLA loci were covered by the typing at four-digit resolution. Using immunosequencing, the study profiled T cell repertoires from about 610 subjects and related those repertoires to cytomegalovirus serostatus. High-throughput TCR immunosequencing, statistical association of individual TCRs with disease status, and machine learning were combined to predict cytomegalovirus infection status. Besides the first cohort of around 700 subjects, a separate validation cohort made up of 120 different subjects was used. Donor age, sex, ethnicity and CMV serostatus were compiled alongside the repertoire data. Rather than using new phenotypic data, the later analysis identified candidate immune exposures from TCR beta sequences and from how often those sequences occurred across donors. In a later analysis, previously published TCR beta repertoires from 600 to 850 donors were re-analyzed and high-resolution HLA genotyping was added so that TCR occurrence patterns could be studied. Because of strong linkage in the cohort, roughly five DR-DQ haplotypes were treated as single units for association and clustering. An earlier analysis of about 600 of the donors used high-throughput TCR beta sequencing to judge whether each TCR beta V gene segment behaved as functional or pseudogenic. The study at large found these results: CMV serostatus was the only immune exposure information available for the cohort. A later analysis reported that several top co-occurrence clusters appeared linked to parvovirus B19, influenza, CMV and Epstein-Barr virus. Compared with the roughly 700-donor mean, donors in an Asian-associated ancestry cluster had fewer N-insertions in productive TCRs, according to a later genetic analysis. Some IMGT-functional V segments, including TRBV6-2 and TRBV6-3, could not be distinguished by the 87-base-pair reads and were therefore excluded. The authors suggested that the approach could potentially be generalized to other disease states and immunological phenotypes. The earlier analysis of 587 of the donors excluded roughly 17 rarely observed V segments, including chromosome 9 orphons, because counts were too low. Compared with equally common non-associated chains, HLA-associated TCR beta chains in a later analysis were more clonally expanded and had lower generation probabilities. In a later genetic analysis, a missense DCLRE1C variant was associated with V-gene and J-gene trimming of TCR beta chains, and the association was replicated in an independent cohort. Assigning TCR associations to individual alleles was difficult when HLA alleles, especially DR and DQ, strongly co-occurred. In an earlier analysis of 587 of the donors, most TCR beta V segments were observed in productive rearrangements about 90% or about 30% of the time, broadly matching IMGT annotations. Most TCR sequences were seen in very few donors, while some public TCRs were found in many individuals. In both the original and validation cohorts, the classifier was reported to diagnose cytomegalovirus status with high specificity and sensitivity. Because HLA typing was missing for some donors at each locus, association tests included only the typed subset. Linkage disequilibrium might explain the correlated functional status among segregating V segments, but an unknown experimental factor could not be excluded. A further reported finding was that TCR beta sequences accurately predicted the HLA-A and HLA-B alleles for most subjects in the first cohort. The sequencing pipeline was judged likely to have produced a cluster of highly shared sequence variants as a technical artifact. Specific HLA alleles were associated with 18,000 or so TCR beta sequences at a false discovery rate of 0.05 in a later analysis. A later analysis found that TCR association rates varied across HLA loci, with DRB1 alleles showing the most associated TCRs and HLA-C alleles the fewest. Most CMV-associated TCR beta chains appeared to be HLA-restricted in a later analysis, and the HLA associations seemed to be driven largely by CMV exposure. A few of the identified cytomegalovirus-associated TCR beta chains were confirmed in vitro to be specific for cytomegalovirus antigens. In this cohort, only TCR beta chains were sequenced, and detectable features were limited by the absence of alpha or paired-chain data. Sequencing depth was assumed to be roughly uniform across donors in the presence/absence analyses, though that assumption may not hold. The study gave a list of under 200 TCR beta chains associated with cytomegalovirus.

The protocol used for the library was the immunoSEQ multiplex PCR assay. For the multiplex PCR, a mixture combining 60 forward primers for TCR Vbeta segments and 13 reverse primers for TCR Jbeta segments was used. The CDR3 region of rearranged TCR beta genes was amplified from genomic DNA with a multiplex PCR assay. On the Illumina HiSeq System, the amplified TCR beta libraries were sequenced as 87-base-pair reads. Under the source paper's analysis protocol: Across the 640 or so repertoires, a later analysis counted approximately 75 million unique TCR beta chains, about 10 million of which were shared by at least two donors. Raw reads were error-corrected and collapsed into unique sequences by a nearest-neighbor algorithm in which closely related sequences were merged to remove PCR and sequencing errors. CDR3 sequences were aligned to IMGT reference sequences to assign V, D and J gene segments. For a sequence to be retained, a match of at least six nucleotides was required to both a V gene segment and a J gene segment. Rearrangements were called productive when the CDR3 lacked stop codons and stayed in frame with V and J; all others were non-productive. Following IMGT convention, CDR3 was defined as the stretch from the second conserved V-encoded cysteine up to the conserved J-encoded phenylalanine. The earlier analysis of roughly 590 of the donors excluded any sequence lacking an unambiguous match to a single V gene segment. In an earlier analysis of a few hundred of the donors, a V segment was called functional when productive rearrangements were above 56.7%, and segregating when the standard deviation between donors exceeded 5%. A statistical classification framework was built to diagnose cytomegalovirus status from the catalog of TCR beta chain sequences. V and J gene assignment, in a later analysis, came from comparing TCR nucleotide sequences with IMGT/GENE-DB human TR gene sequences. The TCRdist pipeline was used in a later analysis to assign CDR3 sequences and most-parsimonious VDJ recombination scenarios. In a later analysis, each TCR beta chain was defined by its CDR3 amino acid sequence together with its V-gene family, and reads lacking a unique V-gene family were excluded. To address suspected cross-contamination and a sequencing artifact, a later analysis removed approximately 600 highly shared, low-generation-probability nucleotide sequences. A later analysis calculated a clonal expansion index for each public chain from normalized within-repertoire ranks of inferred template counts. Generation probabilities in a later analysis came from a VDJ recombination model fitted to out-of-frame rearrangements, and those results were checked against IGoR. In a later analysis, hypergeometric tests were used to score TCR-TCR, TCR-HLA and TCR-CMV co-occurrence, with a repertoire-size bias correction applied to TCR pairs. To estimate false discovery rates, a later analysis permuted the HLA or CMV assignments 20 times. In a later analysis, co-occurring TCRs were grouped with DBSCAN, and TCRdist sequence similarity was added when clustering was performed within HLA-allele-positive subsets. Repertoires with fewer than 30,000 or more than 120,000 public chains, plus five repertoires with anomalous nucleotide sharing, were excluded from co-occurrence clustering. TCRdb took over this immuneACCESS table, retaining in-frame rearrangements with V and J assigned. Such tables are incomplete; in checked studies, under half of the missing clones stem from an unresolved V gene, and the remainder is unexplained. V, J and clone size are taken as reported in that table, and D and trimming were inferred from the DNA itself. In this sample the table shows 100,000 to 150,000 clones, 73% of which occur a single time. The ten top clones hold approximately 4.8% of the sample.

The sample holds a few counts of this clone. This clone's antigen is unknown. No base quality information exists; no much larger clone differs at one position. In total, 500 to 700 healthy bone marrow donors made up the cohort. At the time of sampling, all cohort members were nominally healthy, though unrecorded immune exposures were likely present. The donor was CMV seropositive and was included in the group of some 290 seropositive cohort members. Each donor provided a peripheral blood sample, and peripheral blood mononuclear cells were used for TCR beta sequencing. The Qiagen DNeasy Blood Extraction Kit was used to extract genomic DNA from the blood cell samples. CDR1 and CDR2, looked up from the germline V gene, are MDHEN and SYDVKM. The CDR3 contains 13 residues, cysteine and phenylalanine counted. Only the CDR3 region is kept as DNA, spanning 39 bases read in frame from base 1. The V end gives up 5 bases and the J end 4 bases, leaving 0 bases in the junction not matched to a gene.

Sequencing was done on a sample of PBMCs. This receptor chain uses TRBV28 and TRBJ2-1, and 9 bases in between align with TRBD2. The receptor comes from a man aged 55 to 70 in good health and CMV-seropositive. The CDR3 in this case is CASSSGGYNEQFF. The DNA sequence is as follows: TGTGCCAGCAGTAGCGGGGGGTACAATGAGCAGTTCTTC.